The next 29 T cell receptor beta chains were all read from a single sample in a study of tumor and adjacent non-tumor tissue in lung cancer. No cell sorting was done before RNA was extracted from the tissue. TCRbeta libraries were built with three rounds of nested PCR, modified from ARM-PCR. A single record per CDR3 protein comes from TCRdb applying MiXCR to the multiplex PCR reads. The repertoire holds tens of thousands of distinct CDR3 sequences, roughly 70% seen once, with around 16% in the top ten. Sequences were obtained from lung tumor tissue. The receptors stem from a man between 60 and 75 years old with non-small cell lung cancer.

This clonotype has just a few counts. J is TRBJ2-2 and V is TRBV7-8; 8 bases are a match to TRBD2. J lost 4 bases, V lost 1 base, and 5 bases had no gene match. The CDR3 has 16 amino acids. Per the germline V gene, CDR1 is SGHVS and CDR2 is FQNEAQ. The CDR3 nucleotides are TGTGCCAGCAGCTTAGAGTTAGCGGGGCTCACCGGGGAGCTGTTTTTT. This encodes CASSLELAGLTGELFF.

Points on this clonotype: This may be a read error, as it is one base from a much larger clone. Since no conserved phenylalanine or tryptophan closes the CDR3, a read error is the likely cause. The DNA is left out, because the CDR3 cannot be placed on it with certainty; the CDR3 is given as TCRdb lists it. This chain joins TRBV29-1 and TRBJ1-5; whether TRBD1, the table's D call, matches the DNA was not checked. The CDR3 has 9 amino acids, counting both end residues. CDR1 and CDR2 (germline): SQVTM, ANQGSEA. This CDR3 is CIVWTGGHS.

Points on this clonotype: A read error may produce the germline difference seen at one junction end. V is TRBV29-1 and J is TRBJ2-5; possibly TRBD1 for D (5 bases). Per the germline V gene, CDR1 is SQVTM and CDR2 is ANQGSEA. The CDR3 is made up of 13 amino acids. CDR3 in DNA: TGCAGCGTTGGTAGGGGATACCATGAGACCCAGTACTTC. This encodes CSVGRGYHETQYF.

Concerning this clonotype: Relative to the germline gene, one junction end is altered; a read error may explain this. The rearrangement links TRBV5-1 to TRBJ2-1; 10 bases line up with TRBD2. CDR1 and CDR2 from the germline V gene are SGHRS and YFSETQ. This CDR3 spans 15 amino acids. CDR3 loop: CPSSFLAGVNNEQFF. Here the CDR3 DNA reads TGCCCCAGTAGCTTTCTAGCGGGAGTCAACAATGAGCAGTTCTTC.

With respect to this clonotype: In this CDR3 the conserved last residue, phenylalanine or tryptophan, is missing, so a read error is likely. The CDR3 DNA sequence: TGTGCCAGCGGTCCACTCGGGACAAGGGAAGGCATTCAGTACGTC. It yields the protein CASGPLGTREGIQYV. The chain is built from TRBV12-3 or TRBV12-4 and TRBJ2-4; D might be TRBD1 (6 bases). This CDR3 comprises 15 residues. Trimming shortened V by 8 bases and J by 9 bases, and 23 bases separated the two germline ends.

Worth noting for this clonotype: A much more abundant neighbour one base away suggests this may be a read error. Lacking the conserved final phenylalanine or tryptophan, this CDR3 likely reflects a read error. This sequence joins TRBV6-2 or TRBV6-3 and TRBJ2-7, with D perhaps assigned TRBD1 or TRBD2 (6 bases each). V dropped 4 bases and J dropped 6 bases, with 16 bases sitting between them. Germline V CDR1 and CDR2: MNHEY, SVGEGT. The CDR3 totals 14 residues. The CDR3 region is CASSSQGLGFEQYL. The DNA for the CDR3 is TGTGCCAGCAGTTCACAGGGACTGGGGTTCGAGCAGTACTTA.

As for this clonotype: A much larger clone differs from this one at a single base, so this may be a read error. The rearrangement joins TRBV20-1 to TRBJ2-7, with unresolved D. V was cut by 1 base and J by 5 bases, with 9 bases left in between. The CDR3 totals 12 residues. Germline loops: CDR1 DFQATT, CDR2 SNEGSKA (reference sequence). The DNA for the CDR3 is TGCAGTGCTAGAGGCAAGGCCAACGAGCAGTACTTC. This codes for CSARGKANEQYF.

The chain recombines TRBV12-3 or TRBV12-4 with TRBJ2-7, with 8 bases lining up with TRBD2. The CDR3 contains 14 residues. Losses at the gene ends were 8 bases for V and 8 bases for J; bases not matched to a gene: 14. The chain's CDR3 is CASGQSGTSYQQYF. In DNA, the CDR3 is TGTGCCAGCGGTCAGTCCGGGACTAGTTACCAGCAGTACTTC.

As for this clonotype: A read error is possible here, since a much larger clone lies one base away. The CDR3 here is CASCYSARFTGELFF. CDR3 bases: TGTGCCAGCTGTTACTCGGCCAGATTCACCGGGGAGCTGTTTTTT. V and J are TRBV6-2 or TRBV6-3 and TRBJ2-2; D remains ambiguous. This CDR3 has 15 amino acids. Germline V gene data show CDR1 as MNHEY and CDR2 as SVGEGT.

This clonotype was detected many times. V gene TRBV7-9 combines with J gene TRBJ1-1; no firm D call. The V end lost 6 bases, the J end lost 4 bases, and 9 bases lay between the germline ends. This CDR3 has 12 amino acids. Germline values: CDR1 SEHNR, CDR2 FQNEAQ (reference sequence). The CDR3: CASRKGSTEAFF. The CDR3 DNA reads TGTGCCAGCAGAAAAGGGAGCACTGAAGCTTTCTTT.

The chain joins TRBV10-3 to TRBJ1-2; D gene ambiguous. V gave up 5 bases and J gave up 2 bases, with 12 bases separating them. Germline CDR1 reads ENHRY; CDR2 reads SYGVKD. The CDR3 has 14 residues. The CDR3 reads CAISSQFGNYGYTF. The CDR3 nucleotides read TGTGCCATCAGTTCGCAGTTTGGCAACTATGGCTACACCTTC.

The rearrangement joins TRBV6-6 to TRBJ2-2; 7 positions agree with TRBD2. This CDR3 region has 13 residues. Looked up from germline, CDR1 is MNHNY and CDR2 is SVGAGI (reference sequence). The CDR3 sequence: CVSTYGGAGELFF. CDR3 DNA: TGTGTCAGTACCTATGGGGGGGCCGGGGAGCTGTTTTTT.

A remark on this clonotype: At one end the junction does not follow the germline gene, possibly because of a read error. The chain couples TRBV6-2 or TRBV6-3 to TRBJ2-1; 11 nucleotides line up with TRBD2. The CDR3 is 16 amino acids. CDR1 and CDR2 from the germline V gene are MNHEY and SVGEGT. In DNA, the CDR3 is TGTGCCAGCAGTCCCTCAGGGACTAGCGGCTACAATGAGGAGTTCTTC. Translation: CASSPSGTSGYNEEFF.

The table lists this clonotype with a count of one. The final CDR3 position lacks the conserved phenylalanine or tryptophan, pointing to a likely read error. The chain recombines TRBV6-2 or TRBV6-3 with TRBJ2-1; tentatively, D is TRBD1 (6 bases). Germline lookup yields CDR1 MNHEY and CDR2 SVGEGT. CDR3 length equals 14 residues. The CDR3 nucleotides read TGTACCAGCAGCCCCCAGGACAGTTACAATGAGCAGTTCCTC. This translates into CTSSPQDSYNEQFL.

This chain connects TRBV6-1 to TRBJ2-1; TRBD2 matches at 9 bases. The CDR3 contains 15 residues. Germline values: CDR1 MNHNS, CDR2 SASEGT. CDR3 region: CVSTVAGVSYNEQFF. CDR3 DNA sequence: TGTGTCAGTACTGTAGCGGGAGTCTCCTACAATGAGCAGTTCTTC.

The CDR3 sequence is CSASDSGLASAYNEQFF. The CDR3 bases are TGCAGTGCTAGTGACTCCGGACTAGCGAGTGCCTACAATGAGCAGTTCTTC. The rearrangement links TRBV20-1 to TRBJ2-1, with TRBD2 matching over 9 bases. Germline assignment: CDR1 DFQATT and CDR2 SNEGSKA (reference sequence). V was pared by 3 bases and J by 2 bases, with 11 bases of the junction left unmatched. The CDR3 has 17 residues.

Concerning this clonotype itself: One junction end does not reproduce the germline sequence, and a read error may be involved. This chain joins TRBV6-6 and TRBJ2-3; TRBD2 matches at 7 bases. The CDR3 covers 16 residues. Germline V gene sequence: CDR1 MNHNY, CDR2 SVGAGI (reference sequence). CDR3 nucleotides: TGTGCCATCAGTTTCCCAGGAGCGGGGAGCACGGATACGCAGTATTTT. Translated, it gives CAISFPGAGSTDTQYF.

This clonotype was seen only a few times. J is TRBJ2-1 and V is TRBV20-1; 10 bases align to TRBD1. With 3 bases clipped from V and 7 bases from J, the junction kept 18 bases outside the gene matches. The length of the CDR3 is 18 residues. CDR1 DFQATT and CDR2 SNEGSKA come from the germline V gene (reference sequence). This chain's CDR3 is CSASRPVDRGLAVNEQFF. For the CDR3, the DNA is TGCAGTGCTAGCAGACCAGTAGACAGGGGGCTGGCTGTAAATGAGCAGTTCTTC.

This CDR3 reads CASSQVRTKSGGANVLTF. For the CDR3, the DNA is TGTGCCAGCTCTCAAGTTAGGACCAAGAGTGGTGGGGCCAACGTCCTGACTTTC. This chain uses TRBV18 with TRBJ2-6; D is unresolved. The germline V gene has CDR1 KGHSH and CDR2 LQKENI. V lost 6 bases to trimming and J lost 3 bases, with 21 bases between them. The CDR3 runs 18 residues.

V and J are TRBV28 and TRBJ2-7; D is undetermined. This CDR3 region has 14 residues. The V end was cut by 5 bases, the J end by 2 bases, with 13 bases between. Germline-derived CDR1 and CDR2 are MDHEN and SYDVKM. The CDR3 DNA is TGTGCCAGCAGTCTCTCCCTCCCGCCCTACGAGCAGTACTTC. It is translated as CASSLSLPPYEQYF.

Of note for this clonotype: Mismatch with germline at one junction end may stem from a read error. The chain uses TRBV11-2 and TRBJ2-7; 9 positions agree with TRBD2. CDR1 and CDR2 (germline): SGHAT, FQNNGV. This CDR3 contains 19 residues. The CDR3 loop is CARSLDFLAGQKWGVKQYF. The CDR3 DNA sequence: TGTGCCAGAAGCTTAGATTTTCTAGCGGGACAAAAATGGGGCGTCAAGCAGTACTTT.

With respect to this clonotype: A read error is possible here, since a much larger clone lies one base away. This chain's CDR3 is CAWSVGGLDTEAFF. The CDR3 DNA reads as TGTGCCTGGAGTGTAGGGGGGCTGGACACTGAAGCTTTCTTT. The chain links TRBV30 to TRBJ1-1; perhaps TRBD1 as D (6 bases). The germline V gene has CDR1 GTSNPN and CDR2 SVGIG (reference sequence). Trimming left V 0 bases short and J 3 bases short, with 11 bases between. CDR3 length equals 14 residues.

This clonotype has just a few counts. The V gene is TRBV7-3, the J gene TRBJ2-1, with no clear D. The germline CDR1 and CDR2 sequences are SGHTA and FQGTGA. The V gene lost 1 base and the J gene lost 7 bases, with 8 bases spanning the gap. CDR3 length: 13 amino acids. The CDR3 protein is CASSLIARNEQFF. The CDR3 DNA is TGTGCCAGCAGCTTAATTGCGAGAAATGAGCAGTTCTTC.

The J gene is TRBJ1-4, the V gene TRBV4-3; D gene unclear. V gave up 6 bases and J gave up 7 bases, with 21 bases separating them. Germline CDR1 and CDR2: LGHNA and YSLEER. The CDR3 is 16 amino acids. The CDR3 region has the DNA TGCGCCAGCAGTACTAGCACCGGGTCGAGTGGTGAAAAACTGTTTTTT. It encodes CASSTSTGSSGEKLFF.

This clonotype was seen only a few times. V and J are TRBV20-1 and TRBJ2-3, with 10 bases identical to TRBD2. The V gene's germline CDR1 is DFQATT and CDR2 SNEGSKA (reference sequence). J lost 5 bases, V lost 5 bases, and 7 bases had no gene match. The CDR3 spans 14 residues. CDR3 residues: CSAESGRGKDTQYF. CDR3 DNA sequence: TGCAGTGCTGAAAGCGGGAGGGGGAAAGATACGCAGTATTTT.

The gene calls are TRBV5-8 and TRBJ2-5; D is perhaps TRBD1 or TRBD2 (5 bases each). This CDR3 has 14 residues. V was clipped by 1 base and J by 5 bases, with 12 bases between them. The germline V gene has CDR1 SGHTS and CDR2 YDEGEE. CDR3 nucleotide sequence: TGTGCCAGCAGCTTGAAAGGGGACCGGGAGACCCAGTACTTC. Encoded protein: CASSLKGDRETQYF.

Worth noting for this clonotype: Germline and junction disagree at one end, which may indicate a read error. This chain uses TRBV11-3 with TRBJ2-1; possible D gene TRBD2, 5 bases. Germline CDR1 and CDR2: SGHNT and YENEEA. The CDR3 totals 17 residues. This CDR3 is CVSGPTNRLRAFNEQFF. In DNA, the CDR3 is TGTGTCAGCGGCCCAACTAACCGATTGAGGGCCTTTAATGAGCAGTTCTTC.

Comments on this clonotype: The conserved phenylalanine or tryptophan normally closing the CDR3 is absent here, so this likely arose from a read error. The chain is built from TRBV6-1 and TRBJ1-4; no definite D call. V was pared by 7 bases and J by 5 bases, with 11 bases between. The germline CDR1 and CDR2 sequences are MNHNS and SASEGT. This CDR3 region has 13 residues. The CDR3 reads CASTGNDNEKLFL. Written as DNA, the CDR3 is TGTGCCAGCACCGGGAATGACAATGAAAAACTGTTTTTA.

The chain joins TRBV28 to TRBJ2-1; D ambiguous. CDR3 length: 13 residues. Germline V gene data show CDR1 as MDHEN and CDR2 as SYDVKM. The CDR3: CVVSPSSYNEQFF. CDR3 DNA: TGTGTGGTTAGCCCTAGCTCCTACAATGAGCAGTTCTTC.